One sample yielded the 31 T cell receptor beta chains listed below, sequenced in a study of shared clonotypes between healthy human individuals. CD8 cells regarded as naive lacked CD45RO, were positively chosen for CCR7, and omitted terminally differentiated effector memory CD45RA+ cells. Generated by immunoSEQ multiplex PCR, the TCRdb table keeps only in-frame clones and is missing some. Among hundreds of thousands of clones listed, 90% to 95% were seen once. Sequenced: naive CD8+ T cells sorted from blood. These receptors originate from a man aged 25-45 years in good health.

This sequence joins TRBV11-2 and TRBJ2-7, with 7 positions matching TRBD2. Germline values: CDR1 SGHAT, CDR2 FQNNGV. Trimming removed 4 bases from V and 1 base from J; junction bases left unmatched: 13. The CDR3 has 17 residues. The chain's CDR3 is CASSYPTPGLSSYEQYF. Here the CDR3 DNA reads TGTGCCAGCAGCTACCCCACCCCGGGACTATCTTCCTACGAGCAGTACTTC.

A remark on this clone: This specimen includes other DNA sequences encoding the same CDR3. The V gene is TRBV7-9, the J gene TRBJ2-7; D is perhaps TRBD2 (5 bases). Germline values: CDR1 SEHNR, CDR2 FQNEAQ (reference sequence). The CDR3 is 12 residues long. Trimming removed 5 bases from V and 4 bases from J, with 9 bases in between. The CDR3 DNA follows: TGTGCCAGCAGCAAAGGAGGTTACGAGCAGTACTTC. Residues: CASSKGGYEQYF.

This sequence joins TRBV11-2 and TRBJ1-1; D is unresolved. Germline CDR1 SGHAT, CDR2 FQNNGV. Trimming stripped 0 bases from V and 11 bases from J, with 7 bases between. There are 11 residues in the CDR3. CDR3 bases: TGTGCCAGCAGCTTAGATCGGTTGGCTTTCTTT. This gives the protein CASSLDRLAFF.

V usage is TRBV7-6 and J usage is TRBJ2-1; TRBD2 aligns across 7 bases. This CDR3 has 14 residues. Per germline, CDR1 SGHVS and CDR2 FNYEAQ. The V gene end was trimmed by 4 bases and the J gene end by 8 bases; junction bases not matched to a gene: 8. CDR3 DNA sequence: TGTGCCAGCAGCTGGGGGGGTGGCAAAGATGAGCAGTTCTTC. Translation: CASSWGGGKDEQFF.

The rearrangement joins TRBV27 to TRBJ2-1; D remains unclear. The CDR3 spans 15 residues. Germline CDR1 MNHEY, CDR2 SMNVEV (reference sequence). Trimming shortened V by 2 bases and J by 0 bases, and 8 bases separated the two germline ends. The CDR3 region is CASSLEAPSYNEQFF. The CDR3 nucleotides are TGTGCCAGCAGTTTAGAAGCCCCCTCCTACAATGAGCAGTTCTTC.

The chain joins TRBV11-2 to TRBJ2-5; D gene ambiguous. The germline V gene encodes CDR1 SGHAT and CDR2 FQNNGV. The V and J ends lost 1 base and 2 bases respectively, with 14 bases between them. The CDR3 extends over 16 amino acids. CDR3 sequence: CASSLVWTSIQETQYF. The CDR3 DNA follows: TGTGCCAGCAGCTTAGTATGGACGTCTATACAAGAGACCCAGTACTTC.

CDR3 in DNA: TGTGCCAGCAGCTCTAGTAGGGTCGAACGAATCTCAAACACTGAAGCTTTCTTT. Translating gives CASSSSRVERISNTEAFF. V and J are TRBV7-9 and TRBJ1-1; no clear D gene. With 4 bases removed from V and 2 bases from J, the gap between germline ends came to 23 bases. Germline V gene data show CDR1 as SEHNR and CDR2 as FQNEAQ (reference sequence). The CDR3 length is 18 residues.

This clone was detected once. This chain uses TRBV7-8 with TRBJ2-2; D remains unclear. Germline assignment: CDR1 SGHVS and CDR2 FQNEAQ. The CDR3 contains 16 residues. Trimming left V 4 bases short and J 5 bases short, with 17 bases between. CDR3 region: CASSSRREESTGELFF. CDR3 in DNA: TGTGCCAGCAGCTCACGTCGAGAGGAGTCTACCGGGGAGCTGTTTTTT. The full variable domain, rest sourced from reference TRBV7-8 and TRBJ2-2, is GAGVSQSPRYKVAKRGQDVALRCDPISGHVSLFWYQQALGQGPEFLTYFQNEAQLDKSGLPSDRFFAERPEGSVSTLKIQRTQQEDSAVYLCASSSRREESTGELFFGEGSRLTVL.

The chain links TRBV28 to TRBJ2-7, with D tentatively TRBD1 (6 bases). With 5 bases removed from V and 7 bases from J, the gap between germline ends came to 24 bases. Germline CDR1 is MDHEN and CDR2 is SYDVKM. The CDR3 totals 16 residues. CDR3 amino acids: CASSHGRQELIREQYF. The CDR3 DNA follows: TGTGCCAGCAGTCACGGTAGACAGGAATTGATTCGGGAGCAGTACTTC.

The chain recombines TRBV6-1 with TRBJ1-5, with 8 bases identical to TRBD1. The ends lost 6 bases at V and 2 bases at J; junction bases unmatched: 3. CDR1 and CDR2 (germline): MNHNS, SASEGT. The CDR3 runs 14 residues. CDR3 sequence (DNA): TGTGCCAGCAGGACAGGGGCGGGCAATCAGCCCCAGCATTTT. It specifies CASRTGAGNQPQHF.

The rearrangement joins TRBV29-1 to TRBJ2-7; weak D call: TRBD2 (6 bases). Between the trimmed V and J ends, which lost 3 bases and 0 bases, there was a span of 9 bases. CDR3 length equals 13 residues. Germline assignment: CDR1 SQVTM and CDR2 ANQGSEA. DNA of the CDR3: TGCAGCGTTGAGTTCGGGAGCTCCTACGAGCAGTACTTC. Translation: CSVEFGSSYEQYF.

The chain is built from TRBV7-9 and TRBJ2-7; 7 nucleotides match TRBD1. Germline CDR1 and CDR2: SEHNR and FQNEAQ (reference sequence). The ends lost 4 bases at V and 4 bases at J; junction bases unmatched: 13. The CDR3 totals 16 residues. CDR3 sequence reads: CASSSTVRDSPYEQYF. Here the CDR3 DNA reads TGTGCCAGCAGCTCGACTGTCCGGGACAGCCCTTACGAGCAGTACTTC.

This clone was found once. This chain joins TRBV7-9 and TRBJ2-5; TRBD2 matches 10 bases. V was clipped by 5 bases and J by 5 bases; unmatched bases: 8. The CDR3 sequence is 15 residues long. CDR1 and CDR2 from the germline V gene are SEHNR and FQNEAQ (reference sequence). DNA for the CDR3: TGTGCCAGCAGCCCCGGAGCGGGAGGGGACGAGACCCAGTACTTC. Residues: CASSPGAGGDETQYF.

This clone has a count of ten or more. This chain uses TRBV6-6 with TRBJ2-7; 7 bases are a match to TRBD2. The trim removed 2 bases at V and 0 bases at J, leaving 4 bases unmatched. Germline assignment: CDR1 MNHNY and CDR2 SVGAGI (reference sequence). The CDR3 extends over 15 amino acids. CDR3 sequence: CASSYEGGPSYEQYF. The CDR3 DNA follows: TGTGCCAGCAGTTACGAGGGAGGGCCCTCCTACGAGCAGTACTTC.

Concerning this clone: This sample includes further DNA sequences coding for the same CDR3. The rearrangement links TRBV6-6 to TRBJ2-7; possible D gene TRBD2, 5 bases. The germline CDR1 and CDR2 sequences are MNHNY and SVGAGI (reference sequence). The CDR3 is made up of 11 amino acids. Trimming took 5 bases from V and 3 from J, leaving 5 bases between them. DNA for the CDR3: TGTGCCAGCAGTGGAGGCTACGAGCAGTACTTC. As protein: CASSGGYEQYF.

V and J are TRBV27 and TRBJ2-6, with D possibly being TRBD1 or TRBD2 (5 bases each). Germline V CDR1 and CDR2: MNHEY, SMNVEV (reference sequence). This CDR3 contains 15 residues. Trimming took 7 bases from V and 0 from J, leaving 10 bases between them. The CDR3 protein is CASMGVNSGANVLTF. As DNA, the CDR3 is TGTGCCAGCATGGGGGTCAACTCTGGGGCCAACGTCCTGACTTTC.

V is TRBV27 and J is TRBJ2-7, with 7 positions matching TRBD2. Germline values: CDR1 MNHEY, CDR2 SMNVEV (reference sequence). V shed 4 bases and J 0 bases; nucleotides not matched to a gene: 27. The CDR3 extends over 22 amino acids. CDR3 sequence reads: CASSSFDPRRNPGSSGSYEQYF. CDR3 bases: TGTGCCAGCAGTTCTTTCGACCCCCGTCGAAATCCCGGGTCTAGCGGCTCCTACGAGCAGTACTTC.

The chain uses TRBV4-3 and TRBJ2-1, with unresolved D. There are 16 residues in the CDR3. With 4 bases removed from V and 4 bases from J, the gap between germline ends came to 17 bases. CDR1 and CDR2 from the germline V gene are LGHNA and YSLEER. The CDR3 loop is CASSRPVVWSYNEQFF. CDR3 DNA sequence: TGCGCCAGCAGCCGGCCAGTTGTTTGGAGTTACAATGAGCAGTTCTTC.

Of note for this clone: At the DNA level, this CDR3 is encoded by other sequences in the same sample as well. The chain uses TRBV5-1 and TRBJ2-7; a weak D match, TRBD1 (6 bases). CDR3 length: 14 amino acids. Trimming removed 2 bases from V and 3 bases from J, with 12 bases in between. Germline CDR1 reads SGHRS; CDR2 reads YFSETQ. CDR3 coding DNA: TGCGCCAGCAGCTTAGGGGGTCCAAGCTACGAGCAGTACTTC. This translates into CASSLGGPSYEQYF.

V is TRBV7-6 and J is TRBJ2-7, with 7 bases matching TRBD2. The CDR3 covers 14 residues. Trimming removed 4 bases from V and 2 bases from J; junction bases left unmatched: 5. Germline CDR1 reads SGHVS; CDR2 reads FNYEAQ. The CDR3 DNA reads TGTGCCAGCAGCTCCCGGGGGGAGACCTACGAGCAGTACTTC. Protein: CASSSRGETYEQYF.

This clone occurred many times. This chain connects TRBV10-1 to TRBJ1-1; D uncertain. Germline loops: CDR1 WNHNN, CDR2 SYGVQD (reference sequence). Trimming removed 0 bases at V and 1 base at J, with 3 bases between. The CDR3 covers 13 residues. CDR3 DNA: TGCGCCAGCAGTGAGTCGTCGAACACTGAAGCTTTCTTT. Translation: CASSESSNTEAFF.

The chain joins TRBV25-1 to TRBJ2-7; the match to TRBD1 covers 10 bases. The V gene end was trimmed by 5 bases and the J gene end by 2 bases; junction bases not matched to a gene: 6. Per the germline V gene, CDR1 is MGHDK and CDR2 is SYGVNS. CDR3 length: 15 residues. The DNA of the CDR3 is TGTGCCAGCAGTCCCGGGACAGGGGCTGCCTACGAGCAGTACTTC. It codes for CASSPGTGAAYEQYF.

This sequence joins TRBV4-3 and TRBJ2-1; 13 nucleotides align to TRBD2. Germline V gene sequence: CDR1 LGHNA, CDR2 YSLEER. The CDR3 is made up of 20 amino acids. The trim removed 0 bases at V and 7 bases at J, leaving 15 bases unmatched. The CDR3 spells CASSQDPGTSGVAIFNEQFF. DNA for the CDR3: TGCGCCAGCAGCCAAGATCCCGGGACTAGCGGGGTAGCTATATTTAATGAGCAGTTCTTC.

Note on this clone: One end of the junction varies from germline; a read error may be responsible. The V gene is TRBV7-2, the J gene TRBJ2-1; D not certain. Germline CDR1 is SGHTA and CDR2 is FQGNSA. The CDR3 has 16 amino acids. As DNA, the CDR3 is TGTGCCAGCAGCCAAAAAGACCCACTCTCCTTCAATGAGCAGTTCTTC. As protein: CASSQKDPLSFNEQFF.

This chain connects TRBV9 to TRBJ2-2, with 7 nucleotides matching TRBD2. The V gene's germline CDR1 is SGDLS and CDR2 YYNGEE. After removal of 3 bases from V and 0 bases from J, the junction contained 8 bases not matched to a gene. CDR3 length: 17 amino acids. Written as DNA, the CDR3 is TGTGCCAGCAGCGCACCTCGGGAGGCGCCGAACACCGGGGAGCTGTTTTTT. It translates to CASSAPREAPNTGELFF. Based on the CDR3 plus reference TRBV9 and TRBJ2-2, the full variable domain is DSGVTQTPKHLITATGQRVTLRCSPRSGDLSVYWYQQSLDQGLQFLIQYYNGEERAKGNILERFSAQQFPDLHSELNLSSLELGDSALYFCASSAPREAPNTGELFFGEGSRLTVL.

The V call is TRBV28, the J call TRBJ2-7, with TRBD2 matching over 12 bases. The CDR3 is 17 amino acids. Trimming removed 4 bases from V and 1 base from J; junction bases left unmatched: 8. Germline V gene data show CDR1 as MDHEN and CDR2 as SYDVKM. CDR3 sequence reads: CASSSNQGLAGSYEQYF. CDR3 nucleotide sequence: TGTGCCAGCAGTTCTAACCAAGGACTAGCGGGGTCCTACGAGCAGTACTTC.

With regard to this clone: This sample includes further DNA sequences coding for the same CDR3. This chain joins TRBV11-2 and TRBJ2-7; 9 bases line up with TRBD1. This CDR3 has 14 residues. CDR1 is SGHAT, CDR2 FQNNGV, per germline. The CDR3 loop is CASRGTGNYYEQYF. The CDR3, as DNA: TGTGCTAGTCGCGGGACAGGGAACTACTACGAGCAGTACTTC.

The CDR3 protein is CASSLTSGPNNEQFF. As DNA, the CDR3 is TGTGCCAGCAGTTTAACTAGCGGGCCTAACAATGAGCAGTTCTTC. V gene TRBV7-9 combines with J gene TRBJ2-1; 9 nucleotides line up with TRBD2. The CDR3 runs to 15 residues. The ends lost 6 bases at V and 5 bases at J; junction bases unmatched: 8. Germline values: CDR1 SEHNR, CDR2 FQNEAQ (reference sequence).

This rearrangement joins TRBV4-1 to TRBJ2-3, with D maybe TRBD2 (6 bases). With 3 bases removed from V and 1 base from J, the gap between germline ends came to 8 bases. CDR1 is MGHRA, CDR2 YSYEKL, per germline. This CDR3 region has 14 residues. This CDR3 is CASSHPGGTDTQYF. The CDR3 DNA sequence: TGCGCCAGCAGCCATCCGGGAGGCACAGATACGCAGTATTTT.

J is TRBJ1-4 and V is TRBV7-9; tentatively, D is TRBD1 (5 bases). This CDR3 comprises 14 residues. The germline CDR1 and CDR2 sequences are SEHNR and FQNEAQ (reference sequence). The V end lost 5 bases, the J end lost 7 bases, and 14 bases lay between the germline ends. CDR3 sequence reads: CASSAGTNIEKLFF. The CDR3 DNA follows: TGTGCCAGCAGCGCCGGGACTAACATTGAAAAACTGTTTTTT.

The rearrangement links TRBV4-1 to TRBJ2-7; D unclear. The CDR3 consists of 16 residues. Germline V gene data show CDR1 as MGHRA and CDR2 as YSYEKL. V lost 0 bases, J lost 3 bases, and 15 bases lay in between. DNA for the CDR3: TGCGCCAGCAGCCAAGAATCAACGGCATACTACTACGAGCAGTACTTC. Translated: CASSQESTAYYYEQYF.